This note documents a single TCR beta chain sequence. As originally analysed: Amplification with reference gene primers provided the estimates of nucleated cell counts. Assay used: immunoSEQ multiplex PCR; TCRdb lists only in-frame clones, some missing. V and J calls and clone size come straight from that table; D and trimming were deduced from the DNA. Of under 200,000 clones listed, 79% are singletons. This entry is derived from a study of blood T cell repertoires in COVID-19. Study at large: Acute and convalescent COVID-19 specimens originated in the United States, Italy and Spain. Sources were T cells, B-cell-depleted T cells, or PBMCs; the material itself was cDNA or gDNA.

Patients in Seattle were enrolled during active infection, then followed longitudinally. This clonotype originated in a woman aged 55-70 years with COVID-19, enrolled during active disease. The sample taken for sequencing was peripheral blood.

CDR3 amino acids: CASSLSGAEQYF. CDR3 bases: TGTGCCAGCAGTTTATCTGGGGCCGAGCAGTACTTC. J is TRBJ2-7 and V is TRBV27, with D tentatively TRBD1 (5 bases). The V and J ends lost 0 bases and 6 bases respectively, with 6 bases between them. Germline V lookup: CDR1 MNHEY, CDR2 SMNVEV (reference sequence). This CDR3 has 12 residues.